This passage covers 7 T cell receptor beta chains from one sample sequenced in a study of blood T cell repertoires in COVID-19. This table comes from immunoSEQ multiplex PCR, and its TCRdb copy is limited to in-frame clones, with some not included. The table includes about 210,000 clones, roughly 77% detected once. Sequenced input: PBMCs or T cells enriched from blood (not recorded which). These receptor sequences come from a man aged 40-55 years who had recovered from COVID-19.

This chain uses TRBV30 with TRBJ1-6; possible D gene TRBD1, 6 bases. This CDR3 comprises 14 residues. CDR1 is GTSNPN and CDR2 is SVGIG in the germline V gene (reference sequence). The V end lost 2 bases, the J end lost 8 bases, and 13 bases lay between the germline ends. CDR3 amino acids: CAWSQGTSYSPLHF. CDR3 bases: TGTGCCTGGAGTCAGGGGACCTCTTATTCACCCCTCCACTTT.

V gene TRBV4-1 combines with J gene TRBJ2-4; TRBD2 aligns across 7 bases. The CDR3 totals 18 residues. The germline gives CDR1 MGHRA, CDR2 YSYEKL. Trimming took 0 bases from V and 8 from J; bases not matched to a gene: 16. CDR3 sequence: CASSQDIGRGGRGDIQYF. For the CDR3, the DNA is TGCGCCAGCAGCCAAGATATAGGTCGGGGAGGGAGAGGGGACATTCAGTACTTC.

The chain uses TRBV5-6 and TRBJ2-4, with a weak D call TRBD1 (6 bases). CDR1 and CDR2 (germline): SGHDT, YYEEEE. The CDR3 has 13 residues. The V and J ends lost 3 bases and 8 bases respectively, with 12 bases between them. The CDR3 nucleotides read TGTGCCAGCAGCTCTGGGGGCTTGGACATTCAGTACTTC. Protein sequence: CASSSGGLDIQYF.

V and J are TRBV12-5 and TRBJ2-1; tentative D call: TRBD1 (6 bases). Per germline, CDR1 LGHNT and CDR2 FRNRAP. CDR3 length equals 15 residues. The V end was cut by 6 bases, the J end by 5 bases, with 17 bases between. CDR3: CASGPGTPGDNEQFF. CDR3 DNA: TGTGCTAGTGGACCCGGGACACCAGGGGACAATGAGCAGTTCTTC.

The chain couples TRBV5-3 to TRBJ2-7; D call uncertain. TRBV5-3 is filed as an ORF, its function uncertain. With 1 base removed from V and 0 bases from J, the gap between germline ends came to 8 bases. The CDR3 spans 14 residues. The CDR3 nucleotides are TGTGCCAGAAGCTTGACTAAAAGCTCCTACGAGCAGTACTTC. This translates into CARSLTKSSYEQYF.

The chain carries TRBV7-6 and TRBJ2-1, with 11 bases identical to TRBD2. This CDR3 comprises 15 residues. Per germline, CDR1 SGHVS and CDR2 FNYEAQ. Trimming removed 5 bases from V and 4 bases from J; junction bases left unmatched: 4. CDR3 in amino acids: CASSLGTSGYNEQFF. CDR3 coding DNA: TGTGCCAGCAGCCTAGGGACTAGCGGATACAATGAGCAGTTCTTC.

V gene TRBV6-2 or TRBV6-3 combines with J gene TRBJ2-7, with D possibly TRBD2 on 5 matching bases. Germline CDR1 reads MNHEY; CDR2 reads SVGEGT. This CDR3 comprises 16 residues. V was clipped by 6 bases and J by 2 bases, with 20 bases between them. The CDR3 nucleotides are TGTGCCAGCAGCCCTAGGAGGCAGGAGATACCCTACGAGCAGTACTTC. Amino acids: CASSPRRQEIPYEQYF.